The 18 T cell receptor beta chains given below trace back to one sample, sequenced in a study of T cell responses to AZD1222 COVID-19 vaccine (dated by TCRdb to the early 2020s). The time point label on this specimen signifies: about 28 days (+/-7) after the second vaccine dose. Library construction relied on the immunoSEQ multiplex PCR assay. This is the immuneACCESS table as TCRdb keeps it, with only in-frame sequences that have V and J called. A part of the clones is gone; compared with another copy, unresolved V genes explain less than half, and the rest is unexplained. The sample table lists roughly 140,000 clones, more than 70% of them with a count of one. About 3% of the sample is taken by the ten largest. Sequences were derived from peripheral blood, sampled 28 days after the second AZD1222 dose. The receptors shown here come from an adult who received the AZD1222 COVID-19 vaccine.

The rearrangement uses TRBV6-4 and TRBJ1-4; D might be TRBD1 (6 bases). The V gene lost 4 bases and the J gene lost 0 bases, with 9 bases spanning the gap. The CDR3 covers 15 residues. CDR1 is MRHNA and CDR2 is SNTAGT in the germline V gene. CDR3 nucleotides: TGTGCCAGCAGTGGGGGGCACTCAACTAATGAAAAACTGTTTTTT. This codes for CASSGGHSTNEKLFF.

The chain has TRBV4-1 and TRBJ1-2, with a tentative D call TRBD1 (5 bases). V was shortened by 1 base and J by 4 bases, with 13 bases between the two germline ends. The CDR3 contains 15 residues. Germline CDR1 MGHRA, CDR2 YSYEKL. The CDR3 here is CASSQGWGGSYGYTF. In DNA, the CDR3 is TGCGCCAGCAGCCAAGGCTGGGGGGGATCCTATGGCTACACCTTC.

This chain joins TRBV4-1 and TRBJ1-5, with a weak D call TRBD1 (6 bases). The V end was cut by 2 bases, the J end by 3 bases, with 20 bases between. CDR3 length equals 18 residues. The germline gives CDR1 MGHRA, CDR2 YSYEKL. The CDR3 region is CASSQRTETYRDNQPQHF. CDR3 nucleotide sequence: TGCGCCAGCAGCCAACGGACAGAAACCTATAGGGACAATCAGCCCCAGCATTTT.

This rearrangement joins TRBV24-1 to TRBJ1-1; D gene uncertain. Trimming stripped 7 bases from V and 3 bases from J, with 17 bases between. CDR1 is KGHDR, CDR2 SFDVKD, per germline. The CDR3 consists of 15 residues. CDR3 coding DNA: TGTGCCACCAGAGGTCGCATAGGTGAGGACACTGAAGCTTTCTTT. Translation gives CATRGRIGEDTEAFF.

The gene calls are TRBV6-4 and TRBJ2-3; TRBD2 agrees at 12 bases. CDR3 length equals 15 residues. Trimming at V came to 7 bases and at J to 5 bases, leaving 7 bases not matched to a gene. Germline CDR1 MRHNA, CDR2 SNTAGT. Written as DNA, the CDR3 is TGTGCCAGCAAGACTAGCGGGAGAGCTGGAGATACGCAGTATTTT. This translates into CASKTSGRAGDTQYF.

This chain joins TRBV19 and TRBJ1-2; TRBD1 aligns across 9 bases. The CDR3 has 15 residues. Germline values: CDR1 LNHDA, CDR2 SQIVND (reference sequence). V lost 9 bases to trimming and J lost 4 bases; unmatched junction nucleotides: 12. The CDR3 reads CASRRDGQGFYGYTF. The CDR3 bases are TGTGCCAGCCGTAGGGATGGACAGGGGTTCTATGGCTACACCTTC. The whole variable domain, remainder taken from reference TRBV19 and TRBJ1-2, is DGGITQSPKYLFRKEGQNVTLSCEQNLNHDAMYWYRQDPGQGLRLIYYSQIVNDFQKGDIAEGYSVSREKKESFPLTVTSAQKNPTAFYLCASRRDGQGFYGYTFGSGTRLTVV.

The chain's CDR3 is CASSPRGQGVINYGYTF. CDR3 sequence (DNA): TGTGCCAGCAGTCCCAGGGGGCAGGGCGTTATTAACTATGGCTACACCTTC. The chain couples TRBV6-6 to TRBJ1-2, with 8 bases fitting TRBD1. The CDR3 contains 17 residues. The V gene end was trimmed by 5 bases and the J gene end by 1 base; junction bases not matched to a gene: 12. CDR1 is MNHNY, CDR2 SVGAGI, per germline (reference sequence).

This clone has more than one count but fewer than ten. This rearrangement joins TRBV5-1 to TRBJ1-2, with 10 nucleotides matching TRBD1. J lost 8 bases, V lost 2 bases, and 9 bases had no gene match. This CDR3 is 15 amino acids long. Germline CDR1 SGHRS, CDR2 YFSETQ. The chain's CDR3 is CASSLGQGVREGYTF. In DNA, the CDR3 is TGCGCCAGCAGCTTAGGACAGGGGGTGCGTGAGGGCTACACCTTC.

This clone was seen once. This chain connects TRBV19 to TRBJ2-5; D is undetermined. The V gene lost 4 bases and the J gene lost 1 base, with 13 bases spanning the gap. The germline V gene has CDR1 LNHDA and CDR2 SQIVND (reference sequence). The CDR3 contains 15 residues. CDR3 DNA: TGTGCCAGTAGTACCCCAATGGCGGTCCAAGAGACCCAGTACTTC. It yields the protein CASSTPMAVQETQYF.

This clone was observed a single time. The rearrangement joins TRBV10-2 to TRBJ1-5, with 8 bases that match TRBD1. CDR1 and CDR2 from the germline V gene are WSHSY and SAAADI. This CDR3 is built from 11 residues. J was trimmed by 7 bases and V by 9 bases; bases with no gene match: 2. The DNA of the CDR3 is TGCGCCAGGGACAGGGAACAGCCCCAGCATTTT. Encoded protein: CARDREQPQHF.

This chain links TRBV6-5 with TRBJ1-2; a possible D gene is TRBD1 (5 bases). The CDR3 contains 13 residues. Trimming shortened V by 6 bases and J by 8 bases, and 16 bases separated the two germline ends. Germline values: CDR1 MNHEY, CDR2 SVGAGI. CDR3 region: CASRPSGGQGYTF. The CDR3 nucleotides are TGTGCCAGCAGGCCCTCAGGAGGACAAGGCTACACCTTC.

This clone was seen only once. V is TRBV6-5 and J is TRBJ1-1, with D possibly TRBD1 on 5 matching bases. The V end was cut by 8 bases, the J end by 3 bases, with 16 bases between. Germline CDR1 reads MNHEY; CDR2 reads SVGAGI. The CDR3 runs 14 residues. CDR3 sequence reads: CASRPQRGDTEAFF. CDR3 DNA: TGTGCCAGCCGACCCCAGCGGGGCGACACTGAAGCTTTCTTT.

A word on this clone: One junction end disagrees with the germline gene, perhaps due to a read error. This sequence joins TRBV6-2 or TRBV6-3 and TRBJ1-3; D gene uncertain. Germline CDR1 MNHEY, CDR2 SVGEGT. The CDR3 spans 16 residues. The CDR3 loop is CASSSINANSGNTIYF. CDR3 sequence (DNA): TGTGCCAGCAGTTCGATAAATGCTAACTCTGGAAACACCATCTATTTT.

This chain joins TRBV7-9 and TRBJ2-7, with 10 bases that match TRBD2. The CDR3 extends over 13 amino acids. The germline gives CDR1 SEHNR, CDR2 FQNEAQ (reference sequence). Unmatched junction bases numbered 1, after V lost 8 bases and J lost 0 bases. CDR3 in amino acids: CASASGSSYEQYF. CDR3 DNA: TGTGCCAGCGCTAGCGGGAGCTCCTACGAGCAGTACTTC. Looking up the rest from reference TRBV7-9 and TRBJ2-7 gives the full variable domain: DTGVSQNPRHKITKRGQNVTFRCDPISEHNRLYWYRQTLGQGPEFLTYFQNEAQLEKSRLLSDRFSAERPKGSFSTLEIQRTEQGDSAMYLCASASGSSYEQYFGPGTRLTVT.

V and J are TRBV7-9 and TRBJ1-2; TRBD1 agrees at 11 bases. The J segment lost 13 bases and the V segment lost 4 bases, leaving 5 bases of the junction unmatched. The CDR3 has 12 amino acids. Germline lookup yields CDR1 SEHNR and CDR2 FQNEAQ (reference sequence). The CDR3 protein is CASSSGQGAITF. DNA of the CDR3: TGTGCCAGCAGCTCCGGACAGGGGGCGATCACCTTC.

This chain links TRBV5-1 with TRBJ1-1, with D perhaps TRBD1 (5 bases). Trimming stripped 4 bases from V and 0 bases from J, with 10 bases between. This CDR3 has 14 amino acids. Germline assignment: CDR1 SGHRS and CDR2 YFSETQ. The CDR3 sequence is CASSPRGVNTEAFF. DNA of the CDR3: TGCGCCAGCAGCCCCCGGGGGGTGAACACTGAAGCTTTCTTT. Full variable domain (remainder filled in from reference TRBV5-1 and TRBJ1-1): KAGVTQTPRYLIKTRGQQVTLSCSPISGHRSVSWYQQTPGQGLQFLFEYFSETQRNKGNFPGRFSGRQFSNSRSEMNVSTLELGDSALYLCASSPRGVNTEAFFGQGTRLTVV.

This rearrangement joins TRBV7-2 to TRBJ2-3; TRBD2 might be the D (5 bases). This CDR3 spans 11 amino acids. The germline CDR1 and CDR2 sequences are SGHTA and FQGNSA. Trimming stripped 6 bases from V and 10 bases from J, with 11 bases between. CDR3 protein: CASRRRVAQYF. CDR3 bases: TGTGCCAGCAGGCGGCGGGTTGCGCAGTATTTT.

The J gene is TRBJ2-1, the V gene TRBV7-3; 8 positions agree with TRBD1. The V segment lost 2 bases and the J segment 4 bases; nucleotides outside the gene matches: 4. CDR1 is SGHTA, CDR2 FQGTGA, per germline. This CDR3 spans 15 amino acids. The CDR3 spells CASSLGQGKYNEQFF. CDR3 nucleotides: TGTGCCAGCAGCTTAGGACAGGGAAAGTACAATGAGCAGTTCTTC.